Listed here are 2 T cell receptor beta chains from one sample, sequenced in a study of CD8 T cells in Susac syndrome. It was with random hexamers that roughly 0.5 to 1 ug RNA was reverse transcribed. TCRdb processed the immunoSEQ multiplex PCR reads anew with MiXCR; each CDR3 protein has one entry. The data show approximately 280,000 distinct CDR3 sequences, about 88% seen once. The sequenced sample consisted of CD8+ T cells from PBMCs. The origin of the receptors is a human donor with multiple sclerosis.

This chain joins TRBV29-1 and TRBJ1-1; D might be TRBD1 (6 bases). There are 14 residues in the CDR3. The V and J ends lost 7 bases and 6 bases respectively, with 21 bases between them. The germline V gene encodes CDR1 SQVTM and CDR2 ANQGSEA. CDR3 nucleotide sequence: TGCAGCGCCGAGACAAAACAGGGATTACCTGAAGCTTTCTTT. This encodes CSAETKQGLPEAFF.

CDR3 in amino acids: CATRIAGGGGELFF. The CDR3 coding sequence is TGTGCCACTAGGATAGCGGGAGGGGGCGGGGAGCTGTTTTTT. This sequence joins TRBV6-5 and TRBJ2-2; TRBD2 agrees at 11 bases. Germline assignment: CDR1 MNHEY and CDR2 SVGAGI. The CDR3 extends over 14 amino acids. The V gene end was trimmed by 10 bases and the J gene end by 7 bases; junction bases not matched to a gene: 8.